This T cell receptor (beta chain) emerged from a study of shared clonotypes between healthy human individuals (TCRdb year 2020). General notes on the study: The cohort included a few men and a couple of women between 18 and 49 years of age. Each donor's leukapheresis produced roughly between roughly 0.85 and 9 billion PBMCs. The study deeply sequenced blood TCR repertoires of about 5 healthy adults to estimate repertoire size and the extent of clonotype sharing between individuals. Libraries were prepared and TCR repertoires were sequenced by different laboratories using diverse techniques, in order to increase sequencing depth and limit assay-specific biases. For each donor, three plates each were used for CD4 naive and CD4 memory, two plates were used for CD8 naive, and one plate was used for CD8 memory.

Here is what the overall study found, with its caveats: Naive subsets generally had larger estimated clonotype richness than memory subsets did. About 4.5% of naive CD4, 3.5% of naive CD8, approximately 2.2% of memory CD4, and about 0.4% of memory CD8 clonotypes were shared across several donors. Because the study included only a small number of donors, the genetic and exposure-history diversity represented was limited. Higher generation probabilities were observed for clonotypes shared by all four sorted-subset donors than for non-shared clonotypes. Only blood was sampled, and tissue TCR repertoires likely differ from those in blood. Pairwise subsampling led to the expectation that sequencing depth would affect the degree of clonotype sharing among donors. Incomplete sequencing was indicated by rarefaction of sorted-subset datasets, despite the large sequencing depth.

Healthy HIV-negative adults with no recently reported acute infections or vaccinations were included as donors. Only Caucasian adults living in Nashville, Tennessee, USA were represented among the donors. CD4+ T cells were enriched by magnetic negative selection; naive cells were then positively selected on CD45RA, and the negative fraction formed the memory subset. Blood was obtained by leukapheresis, after which PBMCs were separated by Ficoll-Histopaque density gradient centrifugation and cryopreserved in liquid nitrogen vapor phase. Analytical flow cytometry was used to check the purity and quantity of each magnetically sorted T cell population. From each sorted fraction, genomic DNA was isolated and quantified by UV absorbance on a Nanodrop 2000c. Using the deep immunoSEQ assay, TCR CDR3 regions were amplified from genomic DNA by multiplex PCR. Genomic DNA extracted from each cell subset was distributed evenly over all wells of several immunoSEQ 96-well plates, and each plate served as one replicate. For sorted subsets, each replicate PCR was loaded with roughly 190 ng genomic DNA, equivalent to 32,000 or so T cell genomes. Purified libraries were quantified with a Qubit 3.0 fluorometer, sized on a Bioanalyzer 2100, and re-quantified with the KAPA Library Quantification kit. Every immunoSEQ 96-well plate was sequenced on a dedicated single-read 150-cycle Illumina NextSeq 550 flow cell. The paper's data handling went like this. The immunoSEQ output contained only junctional sequences without quality scores, so filtering could not match that applied to full-length reads. To assign V/J genes and CDR3, sequences were annotated against IMGT germline references using PyIR, a Python wrapper for IgBLAST v1.9. Any read was removed if the V/J assignment was weak (E-value above 1e-6), the CDR3 was missing, or the read contained stop codons, out-of-frame junctions, or ambiguous translated residues. V3J clonotypes were defined as sequences sharing the same inferred V gene, J gene, and CDR3 amino acid sequence. The percentage overlap between two repertoires was calculated by dividing the number of shared unique clonotypes by the size of the smaller repertoire. Repertoire richness was assessed with RTK rarefaction, the Chao1 estimator, and Recon v2.1 estimates of unobserved clonotypes. Generation probabilities were computed with OLGA for all TCRbeta clonotypes obtained by the gDNA method from four donors. Not all clones reach the TCRdb copy of this immuneACCESS table, which keeps in-frame sequences only. Checked studies attribute under half of the gap to unresolved V genes and leave the rest unexplained. V and J calls and clone size are those listed in that table; D and trimming were worked out from the DNA. The sample contains 2 million to 2.5 million clones, approximately 95% of them found a single time. The ten most abundant clones make up around 0.13% of the sample.

This clone has just one count. Its target antigen remains unknown. No base-level quality is on record; no much larger clone is a single base apart. The sequencing input was naive CD4+ T cells sorted from blood. According to the study, the label for this sample's cell subset or site signals: CD45RA+ positively selected. The clonotype was recovered from a man between 18 and 29 years old in good health.

CDR3 sequence: CASGVSLRDFSTDTQYF. The DNA reads as follows: TGTGCCAGCGGGGTTAGTCTCCGGGACTTTAGCACAGATACGCAGTATTTT. The rearranged chain carries TRBV2 and TRBJ2-3; matching of 6 bases hints at TRBD2 as the D gene. From its cysteine to its phenylalanine, the CDR3 spans 17 amino acids. The sequence is cut down to CDR3 DNA, 51 bases in frame from base 1. CDR1 SNHLY and CDR2 FYNNEI are derived from the germline V gene. V is shortened by 8 bases, J by 0 bases, and the region joining them spans 21 bases.